This T cell receptor (beta chain) was sequenced for a study of cytomegalovirus exposure and HLA in healthy donors. Study observations and caveats: In an earlier analysis, about 87% or about 30%: the productive usage of most TCR beta V segments. Analysis performed later found more than 15,000 TCR beta sequences associated with HLA alleles at 0.05 false discovery rate.

In the PCR, 60 Vbeta and 13 Jbeta primers were used. The assay was immunoSEQ multiplex PCR, and TCRdb's table has in-frame clones only and misses some. This table has under 100,000 clones, roughly 80% appearing once. As concerns this clone: No antigen is known for it.

The CDR3 runs to 18 residues. CDR1 and CDR2 (germline): MGHRA, YSYEKL. V shed 7 bases, J shed 7 bases, and the junction held 18 bases outside the gene matches. The chain employs TRBV4-1 and TRBJ2-2; 10 nucleotides line up with TRBD1. This clonotype was sampled from a man aged 35-49 years in good health and CMV-seronegative. Source material: PBMCs. The CDR3 is CASTPAGTGVQYHGELFF. The CDR3, as DNA: TGCGCCAGCACCCCAGCCGGGACAGGGGTTCAGTATCACGGGGAGCTGTTTTTT.